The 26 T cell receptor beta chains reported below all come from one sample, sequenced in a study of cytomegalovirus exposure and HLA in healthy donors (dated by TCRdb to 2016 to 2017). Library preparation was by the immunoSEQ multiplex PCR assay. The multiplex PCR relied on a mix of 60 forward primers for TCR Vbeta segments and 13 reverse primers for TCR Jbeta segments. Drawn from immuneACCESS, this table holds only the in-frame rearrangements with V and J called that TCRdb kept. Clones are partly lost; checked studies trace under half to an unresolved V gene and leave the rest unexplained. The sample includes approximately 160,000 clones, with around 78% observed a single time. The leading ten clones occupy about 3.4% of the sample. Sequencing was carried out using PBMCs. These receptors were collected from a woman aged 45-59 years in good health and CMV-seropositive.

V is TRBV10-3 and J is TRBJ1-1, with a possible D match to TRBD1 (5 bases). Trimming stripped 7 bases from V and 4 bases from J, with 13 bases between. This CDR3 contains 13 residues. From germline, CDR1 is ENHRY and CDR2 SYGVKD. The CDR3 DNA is TGTGCCATCAAAGGGGCGGGGGGCACTGAAGCTTTCTTT. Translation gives CAIKGAGGTEAFF.

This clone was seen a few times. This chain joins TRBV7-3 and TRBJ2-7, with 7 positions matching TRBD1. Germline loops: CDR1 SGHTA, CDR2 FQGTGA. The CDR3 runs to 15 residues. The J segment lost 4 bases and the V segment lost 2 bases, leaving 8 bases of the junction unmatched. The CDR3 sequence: CASSLGPGQQYEQYF. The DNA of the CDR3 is TGTGCCAGCAGCTTAGGCCCGGGACAGCAATACGAGCAGTACTTC.

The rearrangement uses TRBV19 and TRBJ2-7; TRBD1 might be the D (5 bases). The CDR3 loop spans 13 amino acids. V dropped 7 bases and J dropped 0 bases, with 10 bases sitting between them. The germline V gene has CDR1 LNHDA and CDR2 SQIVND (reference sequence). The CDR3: CASKGPGSYEQYF. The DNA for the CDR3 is TGTGCCAGTAAGGGGCCAGGCTCCTACGAGCAGTACTTC.

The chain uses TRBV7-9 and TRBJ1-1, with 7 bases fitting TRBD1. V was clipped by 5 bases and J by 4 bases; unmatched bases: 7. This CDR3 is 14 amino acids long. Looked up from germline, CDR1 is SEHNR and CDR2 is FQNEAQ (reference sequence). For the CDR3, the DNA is TGTGCCAGCAGCGTAAAGACAGGGCTCACTGAAGCTTTCTTT. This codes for CASSVKTGLTEAFF.

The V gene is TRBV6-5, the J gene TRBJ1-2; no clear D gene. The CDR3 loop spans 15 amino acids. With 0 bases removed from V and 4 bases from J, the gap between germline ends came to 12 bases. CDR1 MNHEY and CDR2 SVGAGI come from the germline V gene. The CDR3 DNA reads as TGTGCCAGCAGTTACTCCGTGGGCACCGTCTATGGCTACACCTTC. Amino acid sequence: CASSYSVGTVYGYTF.

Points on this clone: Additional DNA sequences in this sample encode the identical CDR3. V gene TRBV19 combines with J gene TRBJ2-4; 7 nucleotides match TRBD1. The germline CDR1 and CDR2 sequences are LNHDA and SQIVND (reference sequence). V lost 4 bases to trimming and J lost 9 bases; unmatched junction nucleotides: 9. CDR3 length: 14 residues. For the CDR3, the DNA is TGTGCCAGTAGTACCCCTGGGACAGAAAGCATTCAGTACTTC. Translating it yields CASSTPGTESIQYF.

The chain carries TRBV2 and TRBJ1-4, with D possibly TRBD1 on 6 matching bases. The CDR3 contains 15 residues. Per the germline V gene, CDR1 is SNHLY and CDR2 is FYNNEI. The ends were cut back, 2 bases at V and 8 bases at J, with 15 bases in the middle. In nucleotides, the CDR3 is TGTGCCAGCAGTGAAATGTTGGGCAGGGGCGAAAAACTGTTTTTT. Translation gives CASSEMLGRGEKLFF.

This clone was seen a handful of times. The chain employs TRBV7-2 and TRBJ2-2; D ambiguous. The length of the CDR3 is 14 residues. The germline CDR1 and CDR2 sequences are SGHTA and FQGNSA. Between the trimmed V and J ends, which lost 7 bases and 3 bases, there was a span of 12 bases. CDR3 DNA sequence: TGTGCCAGCACCCCACAGTCTCACACCGGGGAGCTGTTTTTT. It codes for CASTPQSHTGELFF.

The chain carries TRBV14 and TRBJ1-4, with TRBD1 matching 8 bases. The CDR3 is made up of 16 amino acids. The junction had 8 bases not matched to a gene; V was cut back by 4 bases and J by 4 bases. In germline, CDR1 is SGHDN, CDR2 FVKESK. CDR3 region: CASSLRQGISNEKLFF. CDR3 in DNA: TGTGCCAGCAGCCTACGACAGGGGATCAGTAATGAAAAACTGTTTTTT.

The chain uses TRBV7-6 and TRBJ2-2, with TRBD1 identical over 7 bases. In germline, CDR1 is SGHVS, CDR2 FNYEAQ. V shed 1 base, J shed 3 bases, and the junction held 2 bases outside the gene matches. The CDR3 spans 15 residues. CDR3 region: CASSLDRGDTGELFF. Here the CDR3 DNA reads TGTGCCAGCAGCTTAGACAGGGGAGACACCGGGGAGCTGTTTTTT.

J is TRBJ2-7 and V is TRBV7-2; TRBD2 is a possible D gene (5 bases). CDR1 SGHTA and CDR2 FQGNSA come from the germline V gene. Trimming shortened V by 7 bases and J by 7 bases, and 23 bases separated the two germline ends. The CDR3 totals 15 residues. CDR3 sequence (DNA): TGTGCCAGCAAGCTTGAGGGCAGGCGTGGGCTGGAGCAGTACTTC. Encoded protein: CASKLEGRRGLEQYF.

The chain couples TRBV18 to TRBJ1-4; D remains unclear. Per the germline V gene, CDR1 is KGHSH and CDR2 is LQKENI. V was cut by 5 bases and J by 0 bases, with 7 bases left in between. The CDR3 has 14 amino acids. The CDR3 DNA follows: TGTGCCAGCTCAACGGGAGCAACTAATGAAAAACTGTTTTTT. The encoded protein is CASSTGATNEKLFF.

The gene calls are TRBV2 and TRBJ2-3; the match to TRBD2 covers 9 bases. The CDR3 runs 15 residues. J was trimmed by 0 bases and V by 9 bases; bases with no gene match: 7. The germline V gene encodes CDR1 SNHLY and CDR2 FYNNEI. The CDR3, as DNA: TGTGCCAGTCAACCGACTAGCGGTAGCACAGATACGCAGTATTTT. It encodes CASQPTSGSTDTQYF.

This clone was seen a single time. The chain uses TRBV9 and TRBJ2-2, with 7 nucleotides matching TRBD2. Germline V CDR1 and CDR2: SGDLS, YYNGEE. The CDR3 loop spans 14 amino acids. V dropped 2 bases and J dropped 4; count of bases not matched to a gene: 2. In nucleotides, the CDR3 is TGTGCCAGCAGCGTTAGCGGGCTCACCGGGGAGCTGTTTTTT. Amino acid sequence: CASSVSGLTGELFF.

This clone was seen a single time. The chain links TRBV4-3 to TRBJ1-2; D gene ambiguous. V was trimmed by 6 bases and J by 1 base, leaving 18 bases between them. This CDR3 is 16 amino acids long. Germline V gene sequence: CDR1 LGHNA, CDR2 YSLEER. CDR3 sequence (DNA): TGCGCCAGCAGTCATCTGGGAGGCTCCGTTAACTATGGCTACACCTTC. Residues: CASSHLGGSVNYGYTF.

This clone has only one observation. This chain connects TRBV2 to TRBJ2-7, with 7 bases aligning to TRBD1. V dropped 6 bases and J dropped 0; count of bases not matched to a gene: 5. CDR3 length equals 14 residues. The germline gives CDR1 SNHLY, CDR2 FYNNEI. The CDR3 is CASRAGTASYEQYF. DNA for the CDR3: TGTGCCAGCAGGGCCGGGACAGCCTCCTACGAGCAGTACTTC.

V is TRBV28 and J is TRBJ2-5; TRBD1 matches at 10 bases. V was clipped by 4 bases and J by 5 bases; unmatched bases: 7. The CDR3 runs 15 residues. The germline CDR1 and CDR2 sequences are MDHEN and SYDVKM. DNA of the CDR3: TGTGCCAGCAGTTGGGGGACAGGGGCAGAGGAGACCCAGTACTTC. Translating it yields CASSWGTGAEETQYF.

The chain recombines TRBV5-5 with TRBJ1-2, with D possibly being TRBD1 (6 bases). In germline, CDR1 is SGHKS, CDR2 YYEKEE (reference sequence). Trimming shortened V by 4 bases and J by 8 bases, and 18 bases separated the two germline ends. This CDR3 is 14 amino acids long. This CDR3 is CASSPGQGWNGYTF. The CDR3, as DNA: TGTGCCAGCAGCCCAGGGCAGGGGTGGAACGGCTACACCTTC.

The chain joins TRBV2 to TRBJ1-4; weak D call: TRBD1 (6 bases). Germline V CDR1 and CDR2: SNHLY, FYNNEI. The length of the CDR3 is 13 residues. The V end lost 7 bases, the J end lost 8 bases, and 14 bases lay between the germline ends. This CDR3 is CASKDSMPEKLFF. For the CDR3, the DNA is TGTGCCAGCAAGGACAGTATGCCAGAAAAACTGTTTTTT.

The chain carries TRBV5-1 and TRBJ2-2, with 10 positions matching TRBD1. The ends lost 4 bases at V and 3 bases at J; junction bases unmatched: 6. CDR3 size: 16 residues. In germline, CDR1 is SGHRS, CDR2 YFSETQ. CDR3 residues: CASSLSGTGDTGELFF. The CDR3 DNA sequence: TGCGCCAGCAGCCTATCCGGGACAGGGGACACCGGGGAGCTGTTTTTT.

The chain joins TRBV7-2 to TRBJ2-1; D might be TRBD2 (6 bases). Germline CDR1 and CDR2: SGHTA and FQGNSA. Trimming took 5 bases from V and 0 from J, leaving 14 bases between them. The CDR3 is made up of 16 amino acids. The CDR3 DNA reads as TGTGCCAGCAGCCCCCGCGGGGTCAGCTCCTACAATGAGCAGTTCTTC. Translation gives CASSPRGVSSYNEQFF. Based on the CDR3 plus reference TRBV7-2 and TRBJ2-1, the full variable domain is GAGVSQSPSNKVTEKGKDVELRCDPISGHTALYWYRQSLGQGLEFLIYFQGNSAPDKSGLPSDRFSAERTGGSVSTLTIQRTQQEDSAVYLCASSPRGVSSYNEQFFGPGTRLTVL.

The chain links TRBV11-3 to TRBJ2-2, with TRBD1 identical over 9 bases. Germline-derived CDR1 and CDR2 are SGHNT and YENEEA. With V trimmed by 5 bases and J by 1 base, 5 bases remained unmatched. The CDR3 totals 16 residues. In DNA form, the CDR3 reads TGTGCCAGCAGCCCGGGACAGGGCCGGAACACCGGGGAGCTGTTTTTT. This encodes CASSPGQGRNTGELFF.

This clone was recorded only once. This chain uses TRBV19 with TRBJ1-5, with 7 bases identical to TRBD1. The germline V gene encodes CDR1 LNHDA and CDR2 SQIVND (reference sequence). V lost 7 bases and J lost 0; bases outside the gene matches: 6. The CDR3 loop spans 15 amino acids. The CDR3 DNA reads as TGTGCCAGTAAGAGGGACAGAAATAGCAATCAGCCCCAGCATTTT. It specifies CASKRDRNSNQPQHF.

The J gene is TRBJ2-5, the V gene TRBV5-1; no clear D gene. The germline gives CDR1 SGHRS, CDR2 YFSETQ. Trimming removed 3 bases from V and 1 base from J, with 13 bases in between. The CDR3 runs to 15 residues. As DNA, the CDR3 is TGCGCCAGCAGCTATTTCGCGGTTACCCAAGAGACCCAGTACTTC. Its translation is CASSYFAVTQETQYF.

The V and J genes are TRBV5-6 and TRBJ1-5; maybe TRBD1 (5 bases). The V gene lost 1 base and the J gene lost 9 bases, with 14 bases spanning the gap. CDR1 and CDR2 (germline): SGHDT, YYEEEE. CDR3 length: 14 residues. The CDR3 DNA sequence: TGTGCCAGCAGCTTGCGGGGGTTAGGAGGGCCCCAGCATTTT. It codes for CASSLRGLGGPQHF.

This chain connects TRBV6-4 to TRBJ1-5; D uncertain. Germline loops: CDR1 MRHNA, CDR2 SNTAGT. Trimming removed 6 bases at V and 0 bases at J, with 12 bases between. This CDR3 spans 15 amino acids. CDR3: CASRQDDYSNQPQHF. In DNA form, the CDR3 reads TGTGCCAGCAGGCAAGACGACTATAGCAATCAGCCCCAGCATTTT.